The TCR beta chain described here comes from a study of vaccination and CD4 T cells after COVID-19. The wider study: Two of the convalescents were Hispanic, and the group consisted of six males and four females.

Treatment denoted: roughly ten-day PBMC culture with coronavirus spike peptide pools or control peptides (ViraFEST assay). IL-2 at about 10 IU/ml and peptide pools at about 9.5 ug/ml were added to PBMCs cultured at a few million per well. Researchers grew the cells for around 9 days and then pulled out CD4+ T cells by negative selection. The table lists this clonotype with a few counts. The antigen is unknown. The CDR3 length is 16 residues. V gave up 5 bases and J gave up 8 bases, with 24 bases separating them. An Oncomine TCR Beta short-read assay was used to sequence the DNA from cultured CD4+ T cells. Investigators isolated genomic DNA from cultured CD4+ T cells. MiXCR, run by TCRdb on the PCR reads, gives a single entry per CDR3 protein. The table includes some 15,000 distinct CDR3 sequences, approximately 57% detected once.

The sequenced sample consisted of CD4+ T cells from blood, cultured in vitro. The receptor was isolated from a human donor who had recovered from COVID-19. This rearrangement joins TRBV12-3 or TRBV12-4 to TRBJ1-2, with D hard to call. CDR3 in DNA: TGTGCCAGCAGTATCCCCTTAGAAGGGAAACGGAGAGGCTACACCTTC. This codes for CASSIPLEGKRRGYTF.